This T cell receptor beta chain was obtained from a study of T cells after yellow fever vaccination. TCRdb ran MiXCR on the 5' RACE reads and lists one entry per CDR3 protein. Counted here are roughly 320,000 distinct CDR3 sequences, about 10% occurring once; the ten biggest clones make up less than 3.5%. CDR1 and CDR2 (germline): LGHDT, YNNKEL (reference sequence). V was clipped by 0 bases and J by 4 bases; unmatched bases: 8. CDR3 length: 16 amino acids. The V and J genes are TRBV3-1 and TRBJ1-2, with 7 bases fitting TRBD1. This TCR came from a man aged 18 to 29 who received the YFV17D yellow fever vaccine. The sample here was CD4+ T cells sorted from PBMCs, taken 45 days after the yellow fever booster vaccination. Written as DNA, the CDR3 is TGTGCCAGCAGCCAAGACCAGGGGGGTGGGGGCTATGGCTACACCTTC. Its translation is CASSQDQGGGGYGYTF.